This TCR beta chain was sequenced for a study of blood T cell repertoires in COVID-19. Study summary: From the United States, Italy and Spain came samples of acute and convalescent COVID-19.

The authors' processing: From reference gene primer amplification, estimates of nucleated cell counts were derived. Measured with immunoSEQ multiplex PCR; TCRdb has only the in-frame clones, and not every one. V and J calls and clone size are given by that table; D and trimming were obtained from the DNA. Of about 180,000 clones in the sample, approximately 87% were seen once. The sequencing sample was made of peripheral blood. The TCR comes from a man in his 70s with active or convalescent COVID-19.

CDR3 DNA sequence: TGCGCCAGCAGCCATCTGGAGGGAGGGACAGGGGCAGATACGCAGTATTTT. Amino acid sequence: CASSHLEGGTGADTQYF. V and J are TRBV4-3 and TRBJ2-3; TRBD1 agrees at 10 bases. Per germline, CDR1 LGHNA and CDR2 YSLEER. The CDR3 runs to 17 residues. J was trimmed by 4 bases and V by 3 bases; bases with no gene match: 10.